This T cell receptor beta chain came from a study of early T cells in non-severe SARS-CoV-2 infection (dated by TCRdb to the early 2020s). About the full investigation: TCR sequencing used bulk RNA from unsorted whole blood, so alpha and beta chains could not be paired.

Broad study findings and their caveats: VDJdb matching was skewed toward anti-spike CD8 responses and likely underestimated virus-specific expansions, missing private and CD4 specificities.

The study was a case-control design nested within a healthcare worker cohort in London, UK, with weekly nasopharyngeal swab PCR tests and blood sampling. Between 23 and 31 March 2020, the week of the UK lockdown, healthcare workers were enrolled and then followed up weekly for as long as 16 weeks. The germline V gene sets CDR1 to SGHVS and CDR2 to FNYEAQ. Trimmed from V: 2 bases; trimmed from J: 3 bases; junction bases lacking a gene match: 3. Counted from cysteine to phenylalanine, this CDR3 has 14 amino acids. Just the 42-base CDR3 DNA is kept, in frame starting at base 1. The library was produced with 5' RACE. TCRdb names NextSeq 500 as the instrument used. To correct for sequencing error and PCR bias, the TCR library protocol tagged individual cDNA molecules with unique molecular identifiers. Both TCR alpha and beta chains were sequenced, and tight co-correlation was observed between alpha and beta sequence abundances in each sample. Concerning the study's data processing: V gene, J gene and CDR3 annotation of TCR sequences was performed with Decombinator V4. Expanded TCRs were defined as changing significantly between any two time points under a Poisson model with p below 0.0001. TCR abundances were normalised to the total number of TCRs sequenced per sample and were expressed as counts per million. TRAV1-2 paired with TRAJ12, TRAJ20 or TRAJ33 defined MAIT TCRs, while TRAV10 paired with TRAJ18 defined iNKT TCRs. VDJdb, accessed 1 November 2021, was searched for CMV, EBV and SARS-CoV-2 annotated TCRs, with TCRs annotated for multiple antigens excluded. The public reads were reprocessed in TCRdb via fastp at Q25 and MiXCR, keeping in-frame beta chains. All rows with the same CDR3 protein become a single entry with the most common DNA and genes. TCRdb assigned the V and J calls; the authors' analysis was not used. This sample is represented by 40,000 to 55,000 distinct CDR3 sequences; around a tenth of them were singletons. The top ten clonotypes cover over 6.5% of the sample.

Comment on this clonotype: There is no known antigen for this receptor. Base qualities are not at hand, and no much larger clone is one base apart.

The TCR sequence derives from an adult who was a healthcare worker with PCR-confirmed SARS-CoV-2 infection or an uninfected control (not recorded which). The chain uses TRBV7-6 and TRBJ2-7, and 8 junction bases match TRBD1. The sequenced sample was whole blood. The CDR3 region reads CASSLFTGGYEQYF. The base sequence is TGTGCCAGCAGCTTATTCACAGGGGGCTACGAGCAGTACTTC.